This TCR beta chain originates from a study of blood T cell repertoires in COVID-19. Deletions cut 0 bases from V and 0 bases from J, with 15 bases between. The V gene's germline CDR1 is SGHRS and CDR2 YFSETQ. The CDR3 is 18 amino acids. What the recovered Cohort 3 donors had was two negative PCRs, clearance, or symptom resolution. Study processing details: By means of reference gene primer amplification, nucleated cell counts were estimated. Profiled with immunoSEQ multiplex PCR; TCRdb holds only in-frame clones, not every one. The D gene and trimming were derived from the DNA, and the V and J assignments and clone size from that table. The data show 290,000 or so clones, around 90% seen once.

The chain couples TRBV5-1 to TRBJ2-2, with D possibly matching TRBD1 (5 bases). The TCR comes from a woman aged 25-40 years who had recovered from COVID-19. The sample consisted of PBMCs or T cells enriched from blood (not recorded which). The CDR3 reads CASSLGRQEGANTGELFF. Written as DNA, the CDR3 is TGCGCCAGCAGCTTGGGTCGCCAGGAAGGGGCGAACACCGGGGAGCTGTTTTTT.